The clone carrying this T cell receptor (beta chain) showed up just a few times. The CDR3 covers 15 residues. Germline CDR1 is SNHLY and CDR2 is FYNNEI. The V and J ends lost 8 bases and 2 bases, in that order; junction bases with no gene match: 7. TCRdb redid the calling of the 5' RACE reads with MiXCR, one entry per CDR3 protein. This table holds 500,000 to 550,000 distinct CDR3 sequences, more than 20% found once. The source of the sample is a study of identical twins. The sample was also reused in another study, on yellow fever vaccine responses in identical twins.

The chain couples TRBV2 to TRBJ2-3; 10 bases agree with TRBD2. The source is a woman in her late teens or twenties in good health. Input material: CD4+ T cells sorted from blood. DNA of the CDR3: TGTGCCAGCGGCCCTAGCGGGAGTAACACAGATACGCAGTATTTT. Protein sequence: CASGPSGSNTDTQYF.